This is a list of T cell receptor beta chains from one sample in a study of post-analysis software for immune sequencing data. TCRdb fed the PCR reads into MiXCR, producing one record per CDR3 protein. The sample consists of roughly 670,000 distinct CDR3 sequences, about 60% of them appearing once. The sequenced sample was blood. These receptors came from a girl aged 2 to 10 with multiple sclerosis. Each CDR3 is given with its conserved first and last residue. The D gene is left open where the match is weak. Clone size, where shown, is once, few, many, or a class for clones that have expanded.

>TRBV25-1|TRBJ2-3|NA|NA
TGTGCCGTATCCGGGCCCTACACAGATACGCAGTATTTT
CAVSGPYTDTQYF
>TRBV7-9|TRBJ2-7|TRBD2|NA
TGTGCCAGCAGCTCGCGACTAGCGGTCTCCTACGAGCAGTACTTC
CASSSRLAVSYEQYF
>TRBV2|TRBJ2-5|TRBD2|NA
TGTGCCAGCAGTGAAGAGGTAGCGGGGGGGTCCACCCAGTACTTC
CASSEEVAGGSTQYF
>TRBV5-4|TRBJ2-5|NA|NA
TGTGCCAGCAGCGTCGACAGTAAAGAGACCCAGTACTTC
CASSVDSKETQYF
>TRBV12-3/TRBV12-4|TRBJ2-1|TRBD1|NA
TGTGCCAGCAGTCCTGGACAGGACAGCTCCTACAATGAGCAGTTCTTC
CASSPGQDSSYNEQFF
>TRBV28|TRBJ2-2|NA|NA
TGTGCCAGCAGTTTAGGCACCCGGGGGAACACCGGGGAGCTGTTTTTT
CASSLGTRGNTGELFF
>TRBV12-3/TRBV12-4|TRBJ2-7|NA|few
TGTGCCAGCAGTCTCAATTTCTACGAGCAGTACTTC
CASSLNFYEQYF
>TRBV15|TRBJ2-1|NA|once
TGTGCCACCAGCAGAAAGGGATACAATAAGCAGTTCTTC
CATSRKGYNKQFF
>TRBV6-2/TRBV6-3|TRBJ1-6|NA|NA
TGTGCCAGCAGTTATCCAGGGAGGCATTCACCCCTCCACTTT
CASSYPGRHSPLHF
>TRBV14|TRBJ2-5|NA|NA
TGTGCCAGCAGCCAAGACCCCCCAGAGACCCAGTACTTC
CASSQDPPETQYF
>TRBV5-1|TRBJ2-7|TRBD1|NA
TGCGCCAGCAGCGCACCGGGACAGGGATCCTACGAGCAGTACTTC
CASSAPGQGSYEQYF
>TRBV20-1|TRBJ2-3|TRBD2|few
TGCAGTGCTGAGCGGGATTTAACAGATACGCAGTATTTT
CSAERDLTDTQYF
>TRBV20-1|TRBJ2-1|NA|few
TGCAGTGCTAGAGATTTTCAGGGATTAACCTCCTACAATGAGCAGTTCTTC
CSARDFQGLTSYNEQFF
>TRBV5-6|TRBJ1-5|NA|few
TGTGCCAGCAGCTTAGGAGGACATCAGCCCCAGCATTTT
CASSLGGHQPQHF
>TRBV4-1|TRBJ2-4|NA|NA
TGCGCCAGCAGCCAAGTTGGACAGCGGAACATTCAGTACTTC
CASSQVGQRNIQYF
>TRBV7-8|TRBJ2-7|TRBD1|NA
TGTGCCAGCAGCTCGGGACAGCTCTCCTACGAGCAGTACTTC
CASSSGQLSYEQYF
>TRBV6-1|TRBJ1-1|NA|few
TGTGCCAGCAGTGAATACCCCGCAACTTACACTGAAGCTTTCTTT
CASSEYPATYTEAFF
>TRBV7-8|TRBJ2-5|TRBD1|few
TGTGCCAGCAGCTACCGACAGGGGCAGGGGACCCAGTACTTC
CASSYRQGQGTQYF
>TRBV20-1|TRBJ2-1|TRBD1|NA
TGCAGTGCTAGAGAGGAGACAGGGGGTAACAATGAGCAGTTCTTC
CSAREETGGNNEQFF
>TRBV6-2/TRBV6-3|TRBJ2-3|TRBD2|NA
TGTGCCAGCAGGGCTAGCGGGCTGCCAGATACGCAGTATTTT
CASRASGLPDTQYF
>TRBV5-1|TRBJ2-6|NA|NA
TGCGCCAGCAGCTTGTGGGAAGGTGGGGCCAACGTCCTGACTTTC
CASSLWEGGANVLTF
>TRBV14|TRBJ2-7|TRBD2|NA
TGTGCCAACAGCCAAGCCCTTTGGAGCTGGGAGGGGGAGCAGTACTTC
CANSQALWSWEGEQYF
>TRBV11-2|TRBJ2-3|NA|NA
TGTGCCAGCAGCTTAGAGTTCCCAGATACGCAGTATTTT
CASSLEFPDTQYF
>TRBV20-1|TRBJ2-7|TRBD2|NA
TGCAGTGCTAGTGACCCCTCTGGGCGGGAGGTCCCCGAGCAGTACTTC
CSASDPSGREVPEQYF
>TRBV20-1|TRBJ2-7|NA|NA
TGCAGTGCTCGCAGAGGGGGAGGAGGAGACGAGCAGTACTTC
CSARRGGGGDEQYF
>TRBV20-1|TRBJ1-5|NA|NA
TGCAGTGCTGGTCGGCAGGGGAGCAATCAGCCCCAGCATTTT
CSAGRQGSNQPQHF
>TRBV6-6|TRBJ1-4|TRBD1|NA
TGTGCCAGCAGTCCAGGGGGAGAGCGCGAAAAACTGTTTTTT
CASSPGGEREKLFF
>TRBV13|TRBJ2-3|TRBD1|NA
TGTGCCAGCAGCCCGGACAGGGGTATGGCAGATACGCAGTATTTT
CASSPDRGMADTQYF
>TRBV12-5|TRBJ2-7|NA|NA
TGTGCTAGTGGTTTGTTGGGGAACTACGGGCAGTACTTC
CASGLLGNYGQYF
>TRBV12-3/TRBV12-4|TRBJ2-4|NA|NA
TGTGCCAGCAGCCCACCCAAGGGGGGGCAAGACAAAAACATTCAGTACTTC
CASSPPKGGQDKNIQYF
>TRBV6-2/TRBV6-3|TRBJ2-1|NA|NA
TGTGCCAGCACCCGACAGTACAATGAGCAGTTCTTC
CASTRQYNEQFF
>TRBV11-2|TRBJ1-6|NA|NA
TGTGCCAGCAGCTTAGGTAAAGGGGTTAAGGATTCACCCCTCCACTTT
CASSLGKGVKDSPLHF
>TRBV10-1|TRBJ2-2|NA|NA
TGCGCCAGCATGGGAGGGGGGCCCGCCGGGGAGCTGTTTTTT
CASMGGGPAGELFF
>TRBV6-5|TRBJ2-1|NA|NA
TGTGCCAGCAGCCTAGGGTGGTCCCGGAACAATGAGCAGTTCTTC
CASSLGWSRNNEQFF
>TRBV7-2|TRBJ2-3|NA|NA
TGTGCCAGCAGCTTAGCCACGCGAGGGCCTAGCACAGATACGCAGTATTTT
CASSLATRGPSTDTQYF
>TRBV4-1|TRBJ2-7|NA|few
TGCGCCAGCAGCCCTGATATGTCCTACGAGCAGTACTTC
CASSPDMSYEQYF
>TRBV4-2|TRBJ2-5|NA|NA
TGTGCCAGCAGCCAAGATACCTCGGGCTGGACAGGCGAACCGGGAGAGCAGTACTTC
CASSQDTSGWTGEPGEQYF
>TRBV5-1|TRBJ2-3|NA|NA
TGCGCCAGCAGCTTTTGGGGACCGGATACGCAGTATTTT
CASSFWGPDTQYF
>TRBV19|TRBJ1-2|NA|NA
TGTGCCAGTAGTCTGCTCGGGGACGGCTATGGCTACACCTTC
CASSLLGDGYGYTF
>TRBV6-5|TRBJ2-3|NA|few
TGTGCCAGCAGCTTGGCCCTCAGCACAGATACGCAGTATTTT
CASSLALSTDTQYF